This record concerns one T cell receptor (beta chain) sequence. The specificity of this receptor is unknown. The record has no base qualities; no much larger clone is one base away. The germline V end is reduced by 8 bases and the J end by 7 bases; junction bases left unmatched: 6. Spanning cysteine to phenylalanine, the CDR3 consists of 14 amino acids. Only the CDR3 part of the read is kept: 42 bases, read in frame from the first base. Looking up the germline V gene (reference sequence) yields CDR1 LNHDA and CDR2 SQIVND. The data stem from a study of blood T cell repertoires in COVID-19 (dated by TCRdb to 2020 to 2022). Study-wide context: Collaborator samples came from the United States, Italy and Spain and covered acute and convalescent phases of COVID-19. The prospective study material was composed of cDNA or gDNA derived from T cells, B-cell-depleted T cells, or PBMCs. Deeply sampled blood TCRbeta repertoires from subjects exposed to, actively infected with, or recovered from COVID-19 were included in the dataset. A freely available public database, intended as a resource for researchers studying the immune response to SARS-CoV-2, is where the repertoires were released. Samples came from the ongoing ImmuneRACE study (first 160 participants) plus 1,254 subjects from 6 global collaborators. A de-identified subject ID, COVID-19 status, age in years and sex were almost always included in the sample metadata. HLA class I and class II types, where available, came from metadata supplied by the sample provider rather than from assay-based typing.

One collaborating source in Seattle enrolled patients while the patients were actively infected and followed the patients over time throughout the course of disease. Collaborating institutions collected whole blood in K2EDTA tubes following their own protocols. For TCRbeta analysis, collaborators shipped samples in one of three forms: frozen whole blood, isolated PBMCs, or DNA extracted from either of those sample types. Overall study results and their limits: How much clinical and demographic metadata was included differed by source and by participant, and the metadata was provided uncurated.

TCRbeta CDR3 regions were amplified from genomic DNA by means of the immunoSEQ Assay, a bias-controlled multiplex PCR. Per the source publication's procedure: The number of nucleated cells in each sample was estimated from the amplification of reference gene primers within the assay. To quantify the absolute abundance of each unique TCRbeta CDR3 rearrangement, sequence reads were collapsed and filtered. Productive Simpson clonality was computed per sample as the square root of Simpson's diversity index over productive rearrangements. TCRdb retrieved this table from immuneACCESS and kept in-frame rearrangements only. Not all clones are present; in checked studies, unresolved V genes account for under half, and no reason is known for the remainder. That table furnishes V, J and clone size, whereas the DNA furnished D and trimming. The sample table lists approximately 180,000 clones, 81% of them with a count of one. Roughly 12% of the sample is taken by the ten largest.

This sequence uses TRBV19 and TRBJ1-6, with TRBD1 identical over 9 junction bases. The source is a woman aged 80 or over with COVID-19, enrolled during active disease. Source material: peripheral blood. The DNA is TGTGCCAGTGGGGACAGGGTGAGGAATTCACCCCTCCACTTT. This translates into CASGDRVRNSPLHF.